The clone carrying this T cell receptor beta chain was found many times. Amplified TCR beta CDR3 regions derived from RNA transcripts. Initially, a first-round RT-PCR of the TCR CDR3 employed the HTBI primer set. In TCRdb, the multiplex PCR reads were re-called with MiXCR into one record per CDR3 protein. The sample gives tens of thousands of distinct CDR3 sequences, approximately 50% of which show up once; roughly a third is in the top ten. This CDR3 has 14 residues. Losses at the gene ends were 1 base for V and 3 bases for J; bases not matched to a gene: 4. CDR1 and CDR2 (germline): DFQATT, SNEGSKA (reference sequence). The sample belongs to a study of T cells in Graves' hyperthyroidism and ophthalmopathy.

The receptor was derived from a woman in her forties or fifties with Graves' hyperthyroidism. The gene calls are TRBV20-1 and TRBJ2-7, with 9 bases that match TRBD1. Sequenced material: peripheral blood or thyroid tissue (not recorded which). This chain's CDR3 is CSARGDRDVYEQYF. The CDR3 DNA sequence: TGCAGTGCTAGAGGGGACAGGGATGTCTACGAGCAGTACTTC.